These 7 T cell receptor beta chains were sequenced from one sample in a study of blood T cells in healthy people across ages. It was with a sample-barcoded 5' primer and a J-beta primer mix that a second PCR of about 7 to 12 cycles was run. TCRdb re-analysed the 5' RACE reads in MiXCR, keeping a single row per CDR3 protein. The sample has some 760,000 distinct CDR3 sequences, roughly 25% seen once. These data were also filed under a second study, of T cells of mothers and their children.

Sample: blood. The receptors come from a boy between 10 and 17 years old in good health.

This clonotype was observed a handful of times. V usage is TRBV29-1 and J usage is TRBJ2-7, with a tentative D call TRBD1 (6 bases). There are 13 residues in the CDR3. V was trimmed by 5 bases and J by 2 bases, leaving 13 bases between them. Looked up from germline, CDR1 is SQVTM and CDR2 is ANQGSEA. CDR3: CSVRAGATYEQYF. For the CDR3, the DNA is TGCAGCGTTCGGGCAGGGGCCACCTACGAGCAGTACTTC.

The chain has TRBV2 and TRBJ2-3; possible D gene TRBD1, 6 bases. Germline assignment: CDR1 SNHLY and CDR2 FYNNEI. The CDR3 sequence is 15 residues long. V was clipped by 3 bases and J by 1 base, with 11 bases between them. DNA for the CDR3: TGTGCCAGCAGTGACAGGGGAATGGGCACAGATACGCAGTATTTT. Translating it yields CASSDRGMGTDTQYF.

The rearrangement links TRBV2 to TRBJ2-3; 9 bases are shared with TRBD2. There are 15 residues in the CDR3. V was pared by 7 bases and J by 3 bases, with 8 bases of the junction left unmatched. Germline assignment: CDR1 SNHLY and CDR2 FYNNEI. CDR3 DNA: TGTGCCAGCAATCGCCTTGCGGGGGGGACAGATACGCAGTATTTT. It translates to CASNRLAGGTDTQYF.

The chain couples TRBV28 to TRBJ1-4, with D possibly being TRBD1 (5 bases). The ends were cut back, 5 bases at V and 3 bases at J, with 10 bases in the middle. From germline, CDR1 is MDHEN and CDR2 SYDVKM. This CDR3 is built from 14 residues. DNA of the CDR3: TGTGCCAGCAGTATAGGGGAGGCTAATGAAAAACTGTTTTTT. This translates into CASSIGEANEKLFF.

The rearrangement joins TRBV12-3 or TRBV12-4 to TRBJ2-5; D gene uncertain. The J call is doubtful: the DNA matches TRBJ2-1 better. The CDR3 has 14 residues. The CDR3 protein is CASSFGDSGNEQFF. The CDR3 coding sequence is TGTGCCAGCAGTTTTGGAGACTCGGGCAATGAGCAGTTCTTC.

The J gene is TRBJ2-3, the V gene TRBV12-3 or TRBV12-4, with 9 nucleotides matching TRBD1. This CDR3 is 15 amino acids long. The V and J ends lost 6 bases and 6 bases, in that order; junction bases with no gene match: 10. The CDR3: CASRGQGDMVDTQYF. In nucleotides, the CDR3 is TGTGCCAGCAGGGGACAGGGCGATATGGTGGATACGCAGTATTTT.

This clonotype has just a few counts. The rearrangement joins TRBV28 to TRBJ2-7; 10 bases agree with TRBD2. The germline gives CDR1 MDHEN, CDR2 SYDVKM. Trimming removed 2 bases from V and 5 bases from J; junction bases left unmatched: 6. The CDR3 covers 15 residues. CDR3 loop: CASSLKASGSNEQYF. CDR3 sequence (DNA): TGTGCCAGCAGTTTAAAGGCTAGCGGGAGTAACGAGCAGTACTTC.